This T cell receptor (beta chain) was sequenced for a study of T cells after yellow fever vaccination (dated by TCRdb to the late 2010s). As for the study more broadly: The SMART-Seq v4 Ultra Low Input RNA kit was used to prepare libraries from fractions with low cell numbers. To track T-cell clones before and after primary and booster YFV17D yellow fever vaccination, bulk TCR alpha and beta repertoires were sequenced longitudinally. Two healthy male donors, one aged 18 to 30 and one aged 30 to 40 years, made up the cohort. Bulk PBMC replicates and cell subsets were isolated from blood drawn at multiple timepoints before and after both primary and secondary immunization. The full study reports these points: A small share of clonotypes occurred in both CD4 and CD8 compartments, likely arising from convergent recombination. After the booster, most of the clones that had expanded following primary vaccination were detected again (just under 97% of CD4 and around 88% of CD8), which suggests that memory was broadly maintained. Because only a couple of donors were included in the study, the extent to which the findings can be generalized is limited. FACS-sorted repertoires could contain abundant contaminating clonotypes from the bulk population, so computational filtering was required. The secondary T-cell response was weaker than the primary response but faster, peaking on day 5 instead of day 15.

Reading from cysteine to phenylalanine, the CDR3 counts 16 amino acids. The entry retains the CDR3 DNA only, 48 bases that are in frame from base 1. After removal of 6 bases from V and 5 bases from J, the junction retains 12 bases not matched to a gene. This specimen's treatment or condition label, per the study, means: live attenuated yellow fever vaccine strain. Two biological replicates of bulk PBMCs were collected at each blood-draw timepoint. A standard Ficoll-Paque protocol was used to isolate PBMCs from peripheral blood. TriZol was used to extract RNA from bulk PBMCs, from CD4 and CD8 fractions, and from dextramer-positive and dextramer-negative fractions. TCR cDNA was synthesized by 5'RACE template switching, through which a universal primer site and unique molecular identifiers were introduced. cDNA synthesis was primed from both the TCR alpha and TCR beta constant segments. Two PCR steps were used to amplify libraries, with sample barcodes and sequencing adapters being added in the second step. Sequencing of libraries was done on Illumina HiSeq 2500 (2x100 bp) or NovaSeq (2x150 bp). The study's own analysis went as follows. MIGEC was used to demultiplex reads and collapse the reads into UMI consensus sequences, and MiXCR was used for V(D)J alignment. Using edgeR on replicate PBMC samples, clonotypes were called vaccine-responding if FDR was below 0.01 and the log2 fold change was above 5 up to day 15. CD4 or CD8 identity was assigned to each bulk clonotype according to whether the clonotype was present at higher abundance in the sequenced CD4 repertoire or the sequenced CD8 repertoire. TCRdb ran its own pipeline on the public reads, namely fastp trimming at Q25 and MiXCR clone calling, and kept in-frame beta chains. Entries are consolidated by CDR3 protein sequence, retaining the most common genes and DNA. None of the V and J calls come from the authors' own analysis; TCRdb made them. Within this sample are hundreds of thousands of distinct CDR3 sequences, with roughly 12% of them counted one time only. Under 15% of the sample is held by the ten biggest clonotypes.

This clonotype came up a few times. The antigen it binds to is not known. It has no much larger one-base neighbor in the sample; base qualities were not kept. The input for sequencing was PBMCs, taken on the day of the yellow fever booster vaccination. The sequence was obtained from a man in his thirties or forties who received the YFV17D yellow fever vaccine. The V and J genes are TRBV12-3 or TRBV12-4 and TRBJ1-5, with 8 middle bases fitting TRBD1. In nucleotides, the sequence is TGTGCCAGCAGCCGAGGTGGGGACAGGCATTATCAGCCCCAGCATTTT. Its protein product is CASSRGGDRHYQPQHF.